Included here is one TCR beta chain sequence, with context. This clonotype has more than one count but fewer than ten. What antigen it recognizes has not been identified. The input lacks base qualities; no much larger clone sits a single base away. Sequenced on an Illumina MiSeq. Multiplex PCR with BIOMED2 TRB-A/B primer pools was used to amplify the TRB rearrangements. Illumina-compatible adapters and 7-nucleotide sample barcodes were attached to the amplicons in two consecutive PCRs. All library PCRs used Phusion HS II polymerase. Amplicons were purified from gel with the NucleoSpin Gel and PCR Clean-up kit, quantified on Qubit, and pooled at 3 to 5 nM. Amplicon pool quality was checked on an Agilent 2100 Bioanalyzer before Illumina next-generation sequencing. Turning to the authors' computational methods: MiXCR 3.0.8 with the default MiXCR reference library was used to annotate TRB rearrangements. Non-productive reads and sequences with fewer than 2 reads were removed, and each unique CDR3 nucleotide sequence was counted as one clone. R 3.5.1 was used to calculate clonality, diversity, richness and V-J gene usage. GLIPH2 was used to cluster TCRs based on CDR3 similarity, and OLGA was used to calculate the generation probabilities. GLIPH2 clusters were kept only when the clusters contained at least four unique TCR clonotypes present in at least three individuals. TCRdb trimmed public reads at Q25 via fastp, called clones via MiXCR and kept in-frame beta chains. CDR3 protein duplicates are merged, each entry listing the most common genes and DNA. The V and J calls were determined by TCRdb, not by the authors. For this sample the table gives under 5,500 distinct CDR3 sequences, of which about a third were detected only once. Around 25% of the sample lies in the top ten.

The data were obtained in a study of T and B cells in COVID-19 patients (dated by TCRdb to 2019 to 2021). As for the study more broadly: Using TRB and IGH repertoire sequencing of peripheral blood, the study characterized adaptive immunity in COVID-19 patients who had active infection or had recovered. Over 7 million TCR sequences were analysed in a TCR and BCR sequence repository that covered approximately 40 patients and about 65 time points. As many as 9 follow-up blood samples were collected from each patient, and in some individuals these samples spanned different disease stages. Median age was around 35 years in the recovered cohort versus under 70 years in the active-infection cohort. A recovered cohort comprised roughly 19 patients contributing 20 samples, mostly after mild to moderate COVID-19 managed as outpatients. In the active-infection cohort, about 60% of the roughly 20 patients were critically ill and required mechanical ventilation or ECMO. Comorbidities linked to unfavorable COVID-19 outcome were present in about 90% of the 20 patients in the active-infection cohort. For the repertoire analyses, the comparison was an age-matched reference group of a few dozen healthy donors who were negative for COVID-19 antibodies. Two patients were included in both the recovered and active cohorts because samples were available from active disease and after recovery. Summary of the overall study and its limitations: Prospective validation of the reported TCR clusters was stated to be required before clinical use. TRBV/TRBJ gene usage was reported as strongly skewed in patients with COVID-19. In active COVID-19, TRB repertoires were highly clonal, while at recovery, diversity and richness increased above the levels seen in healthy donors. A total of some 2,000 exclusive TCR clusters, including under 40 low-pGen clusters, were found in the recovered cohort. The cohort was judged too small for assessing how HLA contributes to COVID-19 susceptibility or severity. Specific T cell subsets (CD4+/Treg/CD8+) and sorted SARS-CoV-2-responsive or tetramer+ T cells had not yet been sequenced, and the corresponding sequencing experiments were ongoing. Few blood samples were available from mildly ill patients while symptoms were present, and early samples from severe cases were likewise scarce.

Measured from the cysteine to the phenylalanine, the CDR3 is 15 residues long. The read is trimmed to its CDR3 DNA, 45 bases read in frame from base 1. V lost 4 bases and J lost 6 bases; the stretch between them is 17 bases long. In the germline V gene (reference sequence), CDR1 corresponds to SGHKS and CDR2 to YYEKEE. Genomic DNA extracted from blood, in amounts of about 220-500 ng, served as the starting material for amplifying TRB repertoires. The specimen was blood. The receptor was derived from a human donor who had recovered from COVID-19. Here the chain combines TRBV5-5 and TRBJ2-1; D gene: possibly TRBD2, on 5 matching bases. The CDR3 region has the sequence CASSLFGVVGNEQFF. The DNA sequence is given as TGTGCCAGCAGCCTGTTCGGGGTTGTGGGCAATGAGCAGTTCTTC. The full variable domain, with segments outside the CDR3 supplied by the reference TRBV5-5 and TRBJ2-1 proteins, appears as DAGVTQSPTHLIKTRGQQVTLRCSPISGHKSVSWYQQVLGQGPQFIFQYYEKEERGRGNFPDRFSARQFPNYSSELNVNALLLGDSALYLCASSLFGVVGNEQFFGPGTRLTVL.